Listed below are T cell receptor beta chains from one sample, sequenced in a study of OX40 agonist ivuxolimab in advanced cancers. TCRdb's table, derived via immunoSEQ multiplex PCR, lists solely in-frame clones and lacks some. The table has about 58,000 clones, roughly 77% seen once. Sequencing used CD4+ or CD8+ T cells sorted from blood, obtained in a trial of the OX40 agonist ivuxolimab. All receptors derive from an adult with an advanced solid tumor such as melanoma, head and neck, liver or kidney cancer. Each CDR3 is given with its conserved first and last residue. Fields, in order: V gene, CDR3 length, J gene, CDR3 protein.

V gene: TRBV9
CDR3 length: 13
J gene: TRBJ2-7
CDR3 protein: CASSRGQGSEQYF

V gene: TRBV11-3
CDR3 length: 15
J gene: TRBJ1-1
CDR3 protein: CASSSPRGLNTEAFF

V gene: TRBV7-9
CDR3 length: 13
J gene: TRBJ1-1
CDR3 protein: CASSLIRDTEAFF

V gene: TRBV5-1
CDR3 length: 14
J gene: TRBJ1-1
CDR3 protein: CASSLGQVGTEAFF

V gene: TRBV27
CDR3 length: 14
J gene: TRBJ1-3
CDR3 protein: CASSPDRSGNTIYF

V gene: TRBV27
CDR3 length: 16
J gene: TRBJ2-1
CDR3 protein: CASNFAGTGGYNEQFF

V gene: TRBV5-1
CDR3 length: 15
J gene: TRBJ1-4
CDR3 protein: CASSLEGGPNEKLFF

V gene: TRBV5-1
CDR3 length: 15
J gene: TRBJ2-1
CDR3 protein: CASSLREKSYNEQFF

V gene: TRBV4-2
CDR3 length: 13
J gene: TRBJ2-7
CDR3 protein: CASSQEEGYEQYF

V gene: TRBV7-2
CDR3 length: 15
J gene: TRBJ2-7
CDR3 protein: CASSLGPAIGREQYF

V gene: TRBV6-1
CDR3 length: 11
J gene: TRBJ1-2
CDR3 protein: CASSLGGAYTF

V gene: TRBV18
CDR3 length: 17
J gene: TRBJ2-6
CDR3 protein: CASSPPPAGLGANVLTF

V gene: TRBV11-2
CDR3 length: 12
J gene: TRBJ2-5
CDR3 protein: CASSFTRETQYF

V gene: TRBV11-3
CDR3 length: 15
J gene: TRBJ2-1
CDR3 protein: CASTRSSGPYNEQFF

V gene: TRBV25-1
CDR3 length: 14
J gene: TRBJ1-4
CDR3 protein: CASSRDSENEKLFF

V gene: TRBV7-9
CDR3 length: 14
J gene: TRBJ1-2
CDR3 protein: CASSLTGIPGGYTF

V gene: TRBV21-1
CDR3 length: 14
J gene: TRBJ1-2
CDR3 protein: CASSKARNCYGYTF